This TCR beta chain emerged from a study of CD8+CD57+ T cells in acquired aplastic anemia. As for the study in general: Isolated CD4+ and CD8+ cells, once sorted, yielded DNA averaging about 3.2 ug. Findings and caveats of the study: Shared by patients and controls, twenty-nine CD8+ CDR3s were abundant in patients.

Those patients picked for sequencing had displayed CD8+CD57+ cell expansion on flow cytometry. The CDR3 loop spans 17 amino acids. From germline, CDR1 is MNHEY and CDR2 SVGEGT. V trimming: 2 bases; J trimming: 0 bases; junction bases outside the gene matches: 6. Both TCR beta VDJ combination and CDR3 sequence profiling were carried out. Genomic DNA was the template for this profiling. TCRdb itself ran the reads through MiXCR, one entry per CDR3 protein. The data hold roughly 150,000 distinct CDR3 sequences, with about half observed a single time. This clonotype has just one count. As yet, its antigen is unknown.

The sequence derives from a human donor with aplastic anemia. The source material was sorted CD4+, CD8+, or CD8+CD57+ T cells (not recorded which) from PBMCs. This chain links TRBV6-2 or TRBV6-3 with TRBJ1-3, with 8 bases that match TRBD1. The CDR3 DNA reads as TGTGCCAGCAGTTACGGGACAGGTCGTTCCTCTGGAAACACCATATATTTT. It translates to CASSYGTGRSSGNTIYF.